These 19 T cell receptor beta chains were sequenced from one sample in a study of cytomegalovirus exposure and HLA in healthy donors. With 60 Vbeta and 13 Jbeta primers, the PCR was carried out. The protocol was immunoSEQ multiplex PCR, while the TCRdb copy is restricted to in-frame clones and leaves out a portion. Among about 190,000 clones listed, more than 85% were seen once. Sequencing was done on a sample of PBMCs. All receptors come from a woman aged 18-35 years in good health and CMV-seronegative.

The CDR3 coding sequence is TGTGCCAGCAGCATGGACAGCTACAATGAGCAGTTCTTC. Translating gives CASSMDSYNEQFF. The V and J genes are TRBV9 and TRBJ2-1; D possibly corresponds to TRBD1 (6 bases). Germline V gene data show CDR1 as SGDLS and CDR2 as YYNGEE. The germline V and J ends were trimmed by 4 bases and 3 bases, with 8 bases remaining between them. The CDR3 spans 13 residues.

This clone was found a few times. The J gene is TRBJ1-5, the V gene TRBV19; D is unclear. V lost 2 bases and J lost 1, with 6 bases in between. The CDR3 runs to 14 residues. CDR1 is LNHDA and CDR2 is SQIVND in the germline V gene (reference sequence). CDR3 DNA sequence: TGTGCCAGTAGTATACGGGTGAGCAATCAGCCCCAGCATTTT. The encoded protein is CASSIRVSNQPQHF.

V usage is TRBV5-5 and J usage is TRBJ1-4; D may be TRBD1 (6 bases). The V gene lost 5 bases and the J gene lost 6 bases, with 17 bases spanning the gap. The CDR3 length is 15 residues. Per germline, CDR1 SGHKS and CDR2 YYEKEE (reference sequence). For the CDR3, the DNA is TGTGCCAGCAGTTCAGAACAGGGTTTAGATGAAAAACTGTTTTTT. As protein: CASSSEQGLDEKLFF.

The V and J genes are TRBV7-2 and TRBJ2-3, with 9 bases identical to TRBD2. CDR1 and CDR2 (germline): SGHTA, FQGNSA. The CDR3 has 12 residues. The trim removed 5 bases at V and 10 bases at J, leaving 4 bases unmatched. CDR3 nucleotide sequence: TGTGCCAGCAGCCCTAGCGGGGATGCGCAGTATTTT. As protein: CASSPSGDAQYF. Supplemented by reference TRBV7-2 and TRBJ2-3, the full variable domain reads GAGVSQSPSNKVTEKGKDVELRCDPISGHTALYWYRQSLGQGLEFLIYFQGNSAPDKSGLPSDRFSAERTGGSVSTLTIQRTQQEDSAVYLCASSPSGDAQYFGPGTRLTVL.

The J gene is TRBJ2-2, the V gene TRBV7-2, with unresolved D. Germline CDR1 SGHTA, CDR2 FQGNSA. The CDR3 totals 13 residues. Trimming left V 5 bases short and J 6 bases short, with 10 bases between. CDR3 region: CASSPLSAGELFF. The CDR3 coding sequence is TGTGCCAGCAGCCCCCTCTCCGCCGGGGAGCTGTTTTTT. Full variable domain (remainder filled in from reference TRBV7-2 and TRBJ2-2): GAGVSQSPSNKVTEKGKDVELRCDPISGHTALYWYRQSLGQGLEFLIYFQGNSAPDKSGLPSDRFSAERTGGSVSTLTIQRTQQEDSAVYLCASSPLSAGELFFGEGSRLTVL.

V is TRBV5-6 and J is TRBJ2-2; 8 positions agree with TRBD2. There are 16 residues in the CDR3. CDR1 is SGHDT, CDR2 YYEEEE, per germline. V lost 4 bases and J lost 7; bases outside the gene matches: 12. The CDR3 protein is CASSQIKRELGGELFF. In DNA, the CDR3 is TGTGCCAGCAGCCAAATTAAGCGGGAGTTAGGCGGGGAGCTGTTTTTT.

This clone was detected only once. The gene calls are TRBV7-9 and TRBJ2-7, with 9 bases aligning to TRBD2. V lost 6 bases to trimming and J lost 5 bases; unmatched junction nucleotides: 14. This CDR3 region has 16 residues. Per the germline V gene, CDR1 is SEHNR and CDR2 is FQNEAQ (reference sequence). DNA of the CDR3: TGTGCCAGCAGGATTAGCGGGAGATCTTACGCTGACGAGCAGTACTTC. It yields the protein CASRISGRSYADEQYF.

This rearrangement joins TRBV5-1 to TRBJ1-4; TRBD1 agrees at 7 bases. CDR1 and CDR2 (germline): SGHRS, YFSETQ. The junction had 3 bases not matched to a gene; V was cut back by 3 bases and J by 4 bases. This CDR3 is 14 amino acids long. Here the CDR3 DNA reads TGCGCCAGCAGCTCGACAGGGTTTAATGAAAAACTGTTTTTT. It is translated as CASSSTGFNEKLFF.

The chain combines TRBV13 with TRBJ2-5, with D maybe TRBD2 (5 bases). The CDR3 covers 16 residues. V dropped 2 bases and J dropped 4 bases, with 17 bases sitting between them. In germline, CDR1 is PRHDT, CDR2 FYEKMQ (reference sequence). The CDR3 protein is CASSLRGLQSGETQYF. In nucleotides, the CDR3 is TGTGCCAGCAGCTTACGTGGACTCCAATCAGGAGAGACCCAGTACTTC.

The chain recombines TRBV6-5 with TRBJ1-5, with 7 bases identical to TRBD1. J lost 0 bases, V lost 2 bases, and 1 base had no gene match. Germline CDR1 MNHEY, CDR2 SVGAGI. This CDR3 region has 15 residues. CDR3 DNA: TGTGCCAGCAGTTACGACAGGGCTAGCAATCAGCCCCAGCATTTT. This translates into CASSYDRASNQPQHF.

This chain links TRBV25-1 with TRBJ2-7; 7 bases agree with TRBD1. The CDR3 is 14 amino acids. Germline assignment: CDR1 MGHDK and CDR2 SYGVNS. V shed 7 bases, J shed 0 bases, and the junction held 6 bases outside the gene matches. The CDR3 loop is CASTGGPPSYEQYF. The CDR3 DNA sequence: TGTGCCAGCACAGGGGGACCCCCCTCCTACGAGCAGTACTTC.

CDR3 in amino acids: CASSQAGAGSNYGYTF. In DNA form, the CDR3 reads TGCGCCAGCAGCCAAGCCGGTGCAGGGTCTAACTATGGCTACACCTTC. The V gene is TRBV4-1, the J gene TRBJ1-2; the D gene is possibly TRBD1 (5 bases). The germline V gene has CDR1 MGHRA and CDR2 YSYEKL. This CDR3 contains 16 residues. V lost 1 base to trimming and J lost 0 bases, with 12 bases between them.

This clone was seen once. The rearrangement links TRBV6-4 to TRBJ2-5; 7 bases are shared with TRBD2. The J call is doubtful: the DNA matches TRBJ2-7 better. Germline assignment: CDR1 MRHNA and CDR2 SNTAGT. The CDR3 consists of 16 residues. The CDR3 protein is CASSDSLGEGLYEQYF. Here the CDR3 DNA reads TGTGCCAGCAGTGACTCTTTGGGGGAGGGTCTCTACGAGCAGTACTTC.

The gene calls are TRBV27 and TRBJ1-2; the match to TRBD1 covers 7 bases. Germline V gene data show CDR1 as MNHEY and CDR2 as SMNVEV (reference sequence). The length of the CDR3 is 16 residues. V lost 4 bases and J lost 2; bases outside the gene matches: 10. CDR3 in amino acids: CASSSKLLQGNYGYTF. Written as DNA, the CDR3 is TGTGCCAGCAGTTCTAAGCTTCTACAGGGGAACTATGGCTACACCTTC.

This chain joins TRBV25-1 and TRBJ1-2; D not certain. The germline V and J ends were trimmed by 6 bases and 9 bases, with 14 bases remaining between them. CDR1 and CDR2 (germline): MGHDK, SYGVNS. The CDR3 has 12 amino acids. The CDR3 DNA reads TGTGCCAGCAGAAGCGGGGAGGATAGCTACACCTTC. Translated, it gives CASRSGEDSYTF.

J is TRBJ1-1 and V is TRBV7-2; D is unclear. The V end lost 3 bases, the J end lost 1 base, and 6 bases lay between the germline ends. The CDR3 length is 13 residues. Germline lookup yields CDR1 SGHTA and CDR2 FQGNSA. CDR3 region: CASSFGGNTEAFF. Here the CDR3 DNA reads TGTGCCAGCAGCTTTGGAGGGAACACTGAAGCTTTCTTT.

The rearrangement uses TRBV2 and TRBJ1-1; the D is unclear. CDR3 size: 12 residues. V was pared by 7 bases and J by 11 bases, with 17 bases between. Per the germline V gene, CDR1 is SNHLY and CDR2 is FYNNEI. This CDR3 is CASTPGVASAFF. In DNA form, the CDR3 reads TGTGCCAGCACCCCCGGGGTGGCGAGCGCTTTCTTT. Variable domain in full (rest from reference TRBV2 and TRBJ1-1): EPEVTQTPSHQVTQMGQEVILRCVPISNHLYFYWYRQILGQKVEFLVSFYNNEISEKSEIFDDQFSVERPDGSNFTLKIRSTKLEDSAMYFCASTPGVASAFFGQGTRLTVV.

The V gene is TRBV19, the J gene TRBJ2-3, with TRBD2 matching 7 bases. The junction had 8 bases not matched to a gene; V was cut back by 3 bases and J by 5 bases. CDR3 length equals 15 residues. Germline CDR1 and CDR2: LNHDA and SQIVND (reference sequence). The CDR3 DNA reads TGTGCCAGTAGTATGGGAGGGAGCGGGCAAGATACGCAGTATTTT. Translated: CASSMGGSGQDTQYF. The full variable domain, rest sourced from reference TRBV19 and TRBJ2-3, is DGGITQSPKYLFRKEGQNVTLSCEQNLNHDAMYWYRQDPGQGLRLIYYSQIVNDFQKGDIAEGYSVSREKKESFPLTVTSAQKNPTAFYLCASSMGGSGQDTQYFGPGTRLTVL.

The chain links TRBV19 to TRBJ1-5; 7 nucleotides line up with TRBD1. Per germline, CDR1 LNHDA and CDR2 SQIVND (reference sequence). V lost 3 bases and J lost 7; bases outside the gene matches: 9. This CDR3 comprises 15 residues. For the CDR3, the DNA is TGTGCCAGTAGTATTATCGGAGGGGGCGGACAGCCCCAGCATTTT. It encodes CASSIIGGGGQPQHF.